These T cell receptor beta chains were read from a single sample in a study of shared clonotypes between healthy human individuals. Clones were sequenced by immunoSEQ multiplex PCR, and TCRdb holds only the in-frame ones, with some missing. The repertoire consists of 180,000 or so clones, with approximately 92% occurring once and the leading ten covering around 0.067%. The specimen was naive CD4+ T cells sorted from blood. These receptors came from a woman under 40 in good health. Both conserved end residues are trimmed from each CDR3.

V,J,CDR3
TRBV2,TRBJ2-3,ASSDRGTSGRKY
TRBV30,TRBJ1-2,AWGGAETNYGYT
TRBV7-8,TRBJ2-1,ASTLTGQGFYEQF
TRBV7-2,TRBJ2-1,ASSFRERGYNEQF
TRBV18,TRBJ2-1,ASSPPVIRANEQF
TRBV7-2,TRBJ2-7,ASSPTSGGLRGVY
TRBV27,TRBJ2-7,ASSFSHLPRGEQY
TRBV28,TRBJ2-1,ASRRDQNEQF
TRBV30,TRBJ1-1,AWSSRAGNTEAF
TRBV6-5,TRBJ2-7,ASSYDPSGSYEQY
TRBV10-3,TRBJ2-1,AISESGGIPSSYNEQF
TRBV5-1,TRBJ2-7,ASSLAGTGAHEQY
TRBV29-1,TRBJ1-4,SVRTGAEKLF
TRBV9,TRBJ1-2,ASSGGRSGGYT
TRBV5-4,TRBJ2-1,ASSLARKAEQF
TRBV27,TRBJ2-7,ASSLFRDYEQY
TRBV11-2,TRBJ2-7,ASSLDRVLSEQY
TRBV5-1,TRBJ1-1,ASSLGATEAF
TRBV5-1,TRBJ2-2,ASSWRMGPLNTGELF
TRBV18,TRBJ1-1,ASSSDRGLETF
TRBV19,NA,ARPPGGEAYEQY
TRBV5-4,TRBJ2-7,ASSSRQRAYEQY
TRBV18,TRBJ1-1,ASSPTGSTEAF
TRBV11-1,TRBJ2-7,ASSLDDSGTGSSYEQY
TRBV15,TRBJ2-2,ATSRLAGGLGELF
TRBV18,TRBJ2-3,ASSPRASGLAGGSTDTQY
TRBV4-1,TRBJ2-7,ASSHIGQDSYEQY
TRBV6-5,TRBJ1-1,ASSGTGAGYTEAF
TRBV4-1,TRBJ1-2,ASSTVQGFHYGYT
TRBV28,TRBJ1-1,ASRDRGDTEAF
TRBV18,TRBJ1-6,AGSRGQGVSPLH
TRBV28,TRBJ1-5,ASSWGRNNQPQH
TRBV5-1,TRBJ1-3,ASSWGDRGSGNTIY
TRBV15,TRBJ2-7,ATSRDRQAGLGQY
TRBV28,TRBJ2-1,ASSLSGGYNEQF
TRBV7-9,TRBJ2-5,ASSSGTSAQETQY
TRBV19,TRBJ1-2,ASSAPVGSDYT
TRBV18,TRBJ2-1,ASSQGQGKLGEQF
TRBV19,TRBJ2-2,ASSLTSRTNTGELF
TRBV19,NA,ASGPQYEQY
TRBV30,TRBJ2-1,AWSRAGGYNEQF
TRBV10-3,TRBJ2-7,AISGQGQSYEQY
TRBV28,TRBJ2-7,ASSLTTSGRGYEQY
TRBV4-1,TRBJ2-1,ASSQEWQGAYNEQF
TRBV13,TRBJ2-1,ASSLLAVVGNEQF
TRBV4-2,TRBJ2-7,ASSQELATSGRKY
TRBV28,TRBJ1-2,ASSLSGNLNGYT
TRBV29-1,TRBJ2-3,SVDSRGTGVGDTQY
TRBV5-6,TRBJ1-2,ASSYGPDGYT
TRBV29-1,TRBJ1-2,SVGQGGGYGYT
TRBV28,NA,ASTLKENSYEQY
TRBV7-2,TRBJ1-2,ASSLLDGYT
TRBV18,TRBJ1-2,ASSPRDVDYGYT
TRBV29-1,NA,SANLGQGFSYEQY
TRBV7-9,TRBJ1-2,ASSLGSELYGYT
TRBV27,TRBJ1-2,ASSFPEAST
TRBV7-8,TRBJ2-1,ASSLRLGNNEQF